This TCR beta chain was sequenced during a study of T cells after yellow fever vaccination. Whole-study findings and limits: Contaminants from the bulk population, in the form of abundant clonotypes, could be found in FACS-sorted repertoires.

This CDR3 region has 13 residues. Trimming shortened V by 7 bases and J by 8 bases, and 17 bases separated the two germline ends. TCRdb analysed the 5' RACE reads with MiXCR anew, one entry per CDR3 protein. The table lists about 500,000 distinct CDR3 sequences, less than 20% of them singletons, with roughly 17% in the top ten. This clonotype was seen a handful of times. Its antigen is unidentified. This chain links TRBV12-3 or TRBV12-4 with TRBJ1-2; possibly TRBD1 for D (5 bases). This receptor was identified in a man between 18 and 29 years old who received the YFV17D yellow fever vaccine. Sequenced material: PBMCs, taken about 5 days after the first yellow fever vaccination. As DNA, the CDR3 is TGTGCCAGCACATACACGAACGGGGGAGGCTACACCTTC. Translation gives CASTYTNGGGYTF.